The entry below gives a single T cell receptor beta chain sequence along with its context. Its cognate antigen is unknown. This specimen belongs to a study of Ad26.COV2.S vaccination and SARS-CoV-2 variants. Treatment in this sample: some 19 received Ad26.COV2.S at low or high dose, single or two shots; several received placebo; per-sample allocation not given. Sampling took place 63 days after the first vaccine or placebo injection. Boston supplied an adult donor aged 18-55 years. The data were produced by immunoSEQ multiplex PCR, yet TCRdb's version contains in-frame clones alone and is incomplete. The data show around 450,000 clones, around 89% seen once. Study-level points and caveats: Responses of T cells in total may have been underestimated by the TCR breadth and depth analyses.

This TCR came from a person between 18 and 65 years old who received the Ad26.COV2.S COVID-19 vaccine or a placebo. This specimen consisted of peripheral blood, obtained in a trial of Ad26.COV2.S vaccine versus placebo.

The CDR3 DNA reads TGCAGTGCTTGGCAGGGCTCCGAGCAGTACTTC. This gives the protein CSAWQGSEQYF. This chain joins TRBV20-1 and TRBJ2-7, with a tentative D call TRBD1 (5 bases). V lost 5 bases, J lost 6 bases, and 11 bases lay in between. Germline CDR1 reads DFQATT; CDR2 reads SNEGSKA (reference sequence). The CDR3 contains 11 residues.